This TCR beta chain appears in the sequencing data of a study of cytomegalovirus exposure and HLA in healthy donors. Overall study results and limits: As was reported, the HLA-A and HLA-B alleles of most subjects were accurately predicted from TCR beta sequences. In an earlier analysis, in approximately 630 donors, most V segments appeared productive either ~87% or ~30% of the time.

The PCR employed 60 Vbeta primers together with 13 Jbeta primers. The protocol was immunoSEQ multiplex PCR, while the TCRdb copy is restricted to in-frame clones and leaves out a portion. The sample holds around 150,000 clones, about 75% seen once. In its sample, this clone was seen a few times. Its target is not known. The V end lost 1 base, the J end lost 1 base, and 8 bases lay between the germline ends. The CDR3 runs 14 residues. Germline V gene data show CDR1 as SGHRS and CDR2 as YFSETQ. Sequencing was done on a sample of PBMCs. V is TRBV5-1 and J is TRBJ1-1; D remains ambiguous. The origin of this receptor is a woman in her forties or fifties in good health and CMV-seropositive. This CDR3 is CASSLMGSNTEAFF. CDR3 DNA: TGCGCCAGCAGCTTGATGGGCTCGAACACTGAAGCTTTCTTT. Looking up the rest from reference TRBV5-1 and TRBJ1-1 gives the full variable domain: KAGVTQTPRYLIKTRGQQVTLSCSPISGHRSVSWYQQTPGQGLQFLFEYFSETQRNKGNFPGRFSGRQFSNSRSEMNVSTLELGDSALYLCASSLMGSNTEAFFGQGTRLTVV.